The entry that follows covers one T cell receptor beta chain sequence. A read error may produce the germline difference seen at one junction end. CDR1 is SSHAT and CDR2 is FNYEAQ in the germline V gene (reference sequence). The CDR3 consists of 17 residues. In TCRdb, the PCR reads were re-called with MiXCR into one record per CDR3 protein. The table shows around 18,000 distinct CDR3 sequences, with 40% to 45% occurring only once. The sample is drawn from a study of tumor-infiltrating lymphocytes in oesophageal squamous cell carcinoma. This chain connects TRBV7-7 to TRBJ1-1; a possible D gene is TRBD1 (6 bases). The sequencing sample was made of esophageal tumor tissue. The receptor was isolated from a male donor with esophageal squamous cell carcinoma. CDR3 residues: CASSLANRDKGNTEAFF. In DNA form, the CDR3 reads TGTGCTAGCAGCTTAGCGAATCGGGACAAGGGGAACACTGAAGCTTTCTTT.